The sequence of this T cell receptor (beta chain) was determined in a study of T-cell reconstitution after alpha-beta-depleted transplantation in children. Study conclusions and caveats: Some patients' high day-60 TCRbeta diversity was attributed to recipient cells surviving conditioning. Several hundred expanded graft clones reportedly supplied alpha-beta T cells about two months after transplant. A year post-transplant, T-cell counts and diversity derived mostly from newly produced T cells.

CDR1 is MGHRA and CDR2 is YSYEKL in the germline V gene. CDR3 length: 17 amino acids. V lost 3 bases and J 4 bases, leaving 21 bases between the germline ends. Details on this clonotype: What it binds is unknown.

The TCRbeta library was prepared with unique molecular identifiers. TCRdb analysed the PCR reads with MiXCR anew, one entry per CDR3 protein. This sample has some 830,000 distinct CDR3 sequences, with about 15% found just once. Sequenced here: PBMCs, mostly from graft donor cells, sampled 360 days after TCRalphabeta/CD19-depleted stem cell transplant. V gene TRBV4-1 combines with J gene TRBJ2-5; a possible D gene is TRBD2 (6 bases). The receptor comes from a male patient between 10 and 17 years old who had a stem cell transplant for acute lymphoblastic leukemia, so the T cells may come from the graft donor. The chain's CDR3 is CASSQAVVTGRRETQYF. The CDR3 nucleotides are TGCGCCAGCAGCCAGGCTGTGGTGACCGGGAGACGAGAGACCCAGTACTTC.